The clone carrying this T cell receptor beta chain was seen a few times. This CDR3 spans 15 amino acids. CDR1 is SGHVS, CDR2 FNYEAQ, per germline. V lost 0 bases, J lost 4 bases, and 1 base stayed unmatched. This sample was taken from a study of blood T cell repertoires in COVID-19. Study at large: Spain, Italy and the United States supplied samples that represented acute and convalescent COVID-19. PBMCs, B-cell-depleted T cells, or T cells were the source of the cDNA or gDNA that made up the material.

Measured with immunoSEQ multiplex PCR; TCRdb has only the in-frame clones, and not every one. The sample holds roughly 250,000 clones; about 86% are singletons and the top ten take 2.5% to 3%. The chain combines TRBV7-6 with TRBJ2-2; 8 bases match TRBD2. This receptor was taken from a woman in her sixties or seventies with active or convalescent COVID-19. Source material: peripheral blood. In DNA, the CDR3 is TGTGCCAGCAGCTTAGCTGGGACTAGCACCGGGGAGCTGTTTTTT. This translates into CASSLAGTSTGELFF.